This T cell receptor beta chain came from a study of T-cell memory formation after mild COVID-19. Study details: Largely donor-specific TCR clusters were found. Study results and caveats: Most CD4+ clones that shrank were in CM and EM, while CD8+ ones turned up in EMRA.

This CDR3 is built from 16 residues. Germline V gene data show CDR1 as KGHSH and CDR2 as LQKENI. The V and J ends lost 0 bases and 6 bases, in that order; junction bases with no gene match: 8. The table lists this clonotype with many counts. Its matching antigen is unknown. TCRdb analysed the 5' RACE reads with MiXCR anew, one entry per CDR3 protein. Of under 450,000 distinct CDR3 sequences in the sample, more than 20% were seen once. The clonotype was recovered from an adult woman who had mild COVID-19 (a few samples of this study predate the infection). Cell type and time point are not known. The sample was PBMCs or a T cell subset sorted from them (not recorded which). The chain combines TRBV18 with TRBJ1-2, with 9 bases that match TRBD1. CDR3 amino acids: CASSPPVGTGIDGYTF. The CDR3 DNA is TGTGCCAGCTCACCACCGGTGGGGACAGGGATCGATGGCTACACCTTC.